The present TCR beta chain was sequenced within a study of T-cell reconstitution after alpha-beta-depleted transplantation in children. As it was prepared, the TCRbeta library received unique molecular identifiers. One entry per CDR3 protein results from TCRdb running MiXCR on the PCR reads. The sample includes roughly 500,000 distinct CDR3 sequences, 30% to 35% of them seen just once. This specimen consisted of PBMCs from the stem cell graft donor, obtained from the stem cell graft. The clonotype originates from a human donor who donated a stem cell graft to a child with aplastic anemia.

The CDR3 DNA reads as TGTGCCAGCAGCGTAGAGGAGGACAATGAGCAGTTCTTC. Translated, it gives CASSVEEDNEQFF. The J gene is TRBJ2-1, the V gene TRBV9, with D possibly being TRBD2 (5 bases). CDR1 and CDR2 (germline): SGDLS, YYNGEE. Trimming shortened V by 0 bases and J by 5 bases, and 6 bases separated the two germline ends. This CDR3 contains 13 residues.